Sequencing of this T cell receptor (beta chain) was carried out in a study of Ad26.COV2.S vaccination and SARS-CoV-2 variants. Background on the study: The trial was COV1001 and the donor's arm was Ad26.COV2.S. Study-level findings and limits: Non-spike TCR breadth was similar in vaccine and placebo recipients. Responses of T cells in total may have been underestimated by the TCR breadth and depth analyses.

Assay: immunoSEQ multiplex PCR; the TCRdb copy retains only in-frame clones and omits some. This repertoire shows about 680,000 clones, 70% to 90% found once; its top ten account for around 1.5%. Treatment reported: approximately 18 received Ad26.COV2.S at low or high dose, single or two shots; a few received placebo; per-sample allocation not given. Specimen acquisition occurred on day 63 following the initial vaccine or placebo injection. An Ad26 vector carrying the Wuhan-strain SARS-CoV-2 spike served as the vaccine. A note on this clone: The target antigen is unknown.

The CDR3 is made up of 16 amino acids. Germline lookup yields CDR1 SNHLY and CDR2 FYNNEI. V lost 3 bases, J lost 2 bases, and 15 bases lay in between. The receptor was isolated from a person between 18 and 65 years old who received the Ad26.COV2.S COVID-19 vaccine or a placebo. The chain recombines TRBV2 with TRBJ2-3; D is undetermined. Sequencing used peripheral blood, obtained in a trial of Ad26.COV2.S vaccine versus placebo. CDR3 residues: CASSDGSWLNTDTQYF. The CDR3 coding sequence is TGTGCCAGCAGTGACGGCTCCTGGCTGAACACAGATACGCAGTATTTT. Full variable domain (outside the CDR3, taken from reference TRBV2 and TRBJ2-3): EPEVTQTPSHQVTQMGQEVILRCVPISNHLYFYWYRQILGQKVEFLVSFYNNEISEKSEIFDDQFSVERPDGSNFTLKIRSTKLEDSAMYFCASSDGSWLNTDTQYFGPGTRLTVL.